The TCR beta chain described here comes from a study of blood T cell repertoires in COVID-19. Study context: Some COVID-19 samples were acute and others convalescent; all came from the United States, Italy and Spain.

CDR1 and CDR2 from the germline V gene are MRHNA and SNTAGT. Trimming left V 4 bases short and J 0 bases short, with 10 bases between. There are 15 residues in the CDR3. Original processing notes: Estimates of nucleated cell counts were drawn from the amplification of reference gene primers. Sequenced by immunoSEQ multiplex PCR; TCRdb stores in-frame clones only, minus some. Clone size and V and J calls were adopted from that table, with D and trimming inferred from the DNA. The data show 95,000 to 150,000 clones, about 80% seen once. The sample was peripheral blood. The chain joins TRBV6-4 to TRBJ1-5, with D maybe TRBD1 (5 bases). The clonotype was recovered from a woman aged 45-65 years with acute or convalescent COVID-19. The CDR3 loop is CASSGQLVSNQPQHF. The CDR3 bases are TGTGCCAGCAGTGGACAGCTCGTTAGCAATCAGCCCCAGCATTTT.